The 10 T cell receptor beta chains presented below share a single source sample, sequenced in a study of control samples from healthy donors and cancer patients. TCRdb's table, derived via immunoSEQ multiplex PCR, lists solely in-frame clones and lacks some. Altogether 70,000 to 100,000 clones are present, roughly 90% being singletons, with the ten largest covering 1.5% to 2%. Material: PBMCs. The receptors shown here come from a woman aged 55-75 years with head and neck cancer.

The chain links TRBV7-9 to TRBJ2-1; D remains unclear. V was cut by 1 base and J by 2 bases, with 6 bases left in between. CDR3 length: 14 residues. Per germline, CDR1 SEHNR and CDR2 FQNEAQ (reference sequence). CDR3 sequence (DNA): TGTGCCAGCAGCTTAGTTGGGACCTACAATGAGCAGTTCTTC. Protein sequence: CASSLVGTYNEQFF.

V gene TRBV2 combines with J gene TRBJ1-1; 9 nucleotides line up with TRBD1. The CDR3 totals 15 residues. After removal of 5 bases from V and 4 bases from J, the junction contained 8 bases not matched to a gene. Germline assignment: CDR1 SNHLY and CDR2 FYNNEI. CDR3 nucleotide sequence: TGTGCCAGCAGTCAGACAGGGGGAATTTTCACTGAAGCTTTCTTT. Its protein is CASSQTGGIFTEAFF.

The V call is TRBV19, the J call TRBJ2-2, with TRBD2 as a possible D gene (6 bases). This CDR3 has 14 residues. V was cut by 3 bases and J by 6 bases, with 11 bases left in between. CDR1 and CDR2 (germline): LNHDA, SQIVND (reference sequence). The CDR3 region has the DNA TGTGCCAGTAGTATCGTGGAGGGGTCCGGGGAGCTGTTTTTT. Residues: CASSIVEGSGELFF.

V and J are TRBV19 and TRBJ1-2; maybe TRBD1 (5 bases). This CDR3 spans 13 amino acids. The V gene's germline CDR1 is LNHDA and CDR2 SQIVND (reference sequence). Trimming stripped 3 bases from V and 8 bases from J, with 13 bases between. CDR3 amino acids: CASSIRDGGGYTF. The CDR3 bases are TGTGCCAGTAGTATTAGGGACGGAGGAGGCTACACCTTC.

The J gene is TRBJ1-4, the V gene TRBV6-4; D not resolved. The V end was cut by 4 bases, the J end by 5 bases, with 8 bases between. Germline V gives CDR1 MRHNA, CDR2 SNTAGT. This CDR3 region has 13 residues. The CDR3 DNA follows: TGTGCCAGCAGTGTGGAAAGGAATGAAAAACTGTTTTTT. Translating gives CASSVERNEKLFF.

The gene calls are TRBV5-5 and TRBJ2-2; weak D call: TRBD2 (6 bases). Trimming pared 4 bases from V and 3 bases from J, leaving 16 bases between. The V gene's germline CDR1 is SGHKS and CDR2 YYEKEE (reference sequence). The CDR3 loop spans 16 amino acids. The chain's CDR3 is CASSPRSGADTGELFF. The CDR3 nucleotides are TGTGCCAGCAGCCCAAGGTCGGGAGCGGACACCGGGGAGCTGTTTTTT. Full variable domain (rest looked up from reference TRBV5-5 and TRBJ2-2): DAGVTQSPTHLIKTRGQQVTLRCSPISGHKSVSWYQQVLGQGPQFIFQYYEKEERGRGNFPDRFSARQFPNYSSELNVNALLLGDSALYLCASSPRSGADTGELFFGEGSRLTVL.

V gene TRBV11-2 combines with J gene TRBJ2-7, with D uncertain. The CDR3 spans 14 residues. V dropped 1 base and J dropped 2 bases, with 9 bases sitting between them. Per germline, CDR1 SGHAT and CDR2 FQNNGV. CDR3 coding DNA: TGTGCCAGCAGCTTAGGGGCCGGAACCTACGAGCAGTACTTC. This translates into CASSLGAGTYEQYF.

The genes are TRBV10-1 and TRBJ1-2; D is uncertain. Trimming left V 3 bases short and J 2 bases short, with 13 bases between. The CDR3 runs 15 residues. Germline values: CDR1 WNHNN, CDR2 SYGVQD (reference sequence). In DNA, the CDR3 is TGCGCCAGCAGTGAACGAGTCCCATGCAACTATGGCTACACCTTC. Translating gives CASSERVPCNYGYTF.

The rearrangement uses TRBV10-3 and TRBJ1-1; perhaps TRBD1 as D (5 bases). Germline loops: CDR1 ENHRY, CDR2 SYGVKD. V lost 8 bases and J lost 3, with 16 bases in between. CDR3 size: 14 residues. This CDR3 is CAIGGDLRHTEAFF. DNA of the CDR3: TGTGCCATCGGGGGGGATCTTAGGCACACTGAAGCTTTCTTT.

The CDR3 loop is CASSSRQGRSPLHF. The CDR3 region has the DNA TGTGCCAGTAGTAGCAGACAGGGGAGATCACCCCTCCACTTT. The V gene is TRBV19, the J gene TRBJ1-6; 8 nucleotides agree with TRBD1. Germline CDR1 reads LNHDA; CDR2 reads SQIVND (reference sequence). This CDR3 is built from 14 residues. The trim removed 4 bases at V and 10 bases at J, leaving 6 bases unmatched. The whole variable domain, remainder taken from reference TRBV19 and TRBJ1-6, is DGGITQSPKYLFRKEGQNVTLSCEQNLNHDAMYWYRQDPGQGLRLIYYSQIVNDFQKGDIAEGYSVSREKKESFPLTVTSAQKNPTAFYLCASSSRQGRSPLHFGNGTRLTVT.